This T cell receptor (beta chain) appears in the sequencing data of a study of blood T cell repertoires in COVID-19. Study-level background: Collection of acute and convalescent COVID-19 samples took place in the United States, Italy and Spain. T cells, B-cell-depleted T cells, or PBMCs supplied cDNA or gDNA.

Authors' processing steps: It was from reference gene primer amplification that nucleated cell counts were estimated. Profiled with immunoSEQ multiplex PCR; TCRdb holds only in-frame clones, not every one. That table is the source of V, J and clone size, and D and trimming were worked out from the DNA. The sample contains some 65,000 clones, under 95% of which appear only once. The material sequenced was peripheral blood. The receptor comes from a man between 70 and 80 years old with active COVID-19.

The DNA for the CDR3 is TGTGCCAGCAGTTACTCTGCGACAGGGGAGGGGAACCAGCATTTT. Its translation is CASSYSATGEGNQHF. The rearrangement joins TRBV6-6 to TRBJ1-5; TRBD1 matches at 8 bases. Germline values: CDR1 MNHNY, CDR2 SVGAGI (reference sequence). CDR3 length: 15 residues. J lost 12 bases, V lost 0 bases, and 10 bases had no gene match.